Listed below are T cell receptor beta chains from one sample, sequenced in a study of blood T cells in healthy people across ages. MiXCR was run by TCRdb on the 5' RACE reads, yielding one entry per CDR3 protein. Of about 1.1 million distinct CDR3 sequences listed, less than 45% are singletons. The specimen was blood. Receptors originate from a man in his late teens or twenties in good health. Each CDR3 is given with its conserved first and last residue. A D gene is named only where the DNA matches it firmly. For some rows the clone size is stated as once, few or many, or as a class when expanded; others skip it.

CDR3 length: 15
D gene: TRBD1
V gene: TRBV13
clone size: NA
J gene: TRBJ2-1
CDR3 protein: CASSLRGQGRHEQFF
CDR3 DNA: TGTGCCAGCAGCTTAAGGGGACAGGGACGGCATGAGCAGTTCTTC

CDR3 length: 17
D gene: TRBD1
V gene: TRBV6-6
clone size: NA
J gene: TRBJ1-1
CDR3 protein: CASSRRPLQGPNTEAFF
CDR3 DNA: TGTGCCAGCAGCCGTAGGCCGCTACAGGGGCCGAACACTGAAGCTTTCTTT

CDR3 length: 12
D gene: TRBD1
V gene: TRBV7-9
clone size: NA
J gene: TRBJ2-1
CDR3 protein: CASSTDRAEQFF
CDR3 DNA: TGTGCCAGCAGCACGGACAGGGCTGAGCAGTTCTTT

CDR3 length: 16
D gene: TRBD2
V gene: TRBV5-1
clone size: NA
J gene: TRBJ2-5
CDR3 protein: CASSLWLAGGENEQYF
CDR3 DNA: TGCGCCAGCAGCTTGTGGTTAGCGGGAGGGGAAAATGAGCAGTACTTC

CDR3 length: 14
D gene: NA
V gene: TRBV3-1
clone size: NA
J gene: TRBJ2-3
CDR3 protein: CASSQPPDTDTQYF
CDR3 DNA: TGTGCCAGCAGCCAACCACCGGACACAGATACGCAGTATTTT

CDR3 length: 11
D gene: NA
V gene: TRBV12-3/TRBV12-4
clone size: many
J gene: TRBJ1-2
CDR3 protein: CAIRDPSGYTF
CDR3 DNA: TGTGCCATCCGGGACCCATCAGGCTACACCTTC

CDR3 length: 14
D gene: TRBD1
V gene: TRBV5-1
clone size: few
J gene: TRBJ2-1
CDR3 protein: CASTSSRGQNEQFF
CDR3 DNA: TGCGCCAGCACCTCATCCAGGGGGCAAAATGAGCAGTTCTTC

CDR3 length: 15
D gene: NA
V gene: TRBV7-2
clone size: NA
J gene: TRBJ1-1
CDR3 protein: CASSPPDSMNTEVFF
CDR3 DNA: TGTGCCAGCAGCCCCCCGGACAGCATGAACACTGAAGTTTTCTTT

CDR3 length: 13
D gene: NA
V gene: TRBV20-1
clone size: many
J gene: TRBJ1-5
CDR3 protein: CSASGNSNQPQHF
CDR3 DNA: TGCAGTGCTAGCGGTAATAGCAATCAGCCCCAGCATTTT

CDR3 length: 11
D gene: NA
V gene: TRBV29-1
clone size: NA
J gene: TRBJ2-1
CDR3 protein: CSVVRGNEQFF
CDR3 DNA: TGCAGCGTTGTAAGGGGCAATGAGCAGTTCTTC

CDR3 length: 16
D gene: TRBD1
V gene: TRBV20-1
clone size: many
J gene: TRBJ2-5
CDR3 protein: CSAEEPGTGTEETQYF
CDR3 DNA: TGCAGTGCTGAAGAACCGGGGACAGGGACAGAAGAGACCCAGTACTTC

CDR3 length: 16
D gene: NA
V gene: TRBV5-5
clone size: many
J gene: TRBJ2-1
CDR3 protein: CASTLTEGDFYNEQFF
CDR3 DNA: TGTGCCAGCACCCTGACAGAGGGCGATTTCTACAATGAGCAGTTCTTC

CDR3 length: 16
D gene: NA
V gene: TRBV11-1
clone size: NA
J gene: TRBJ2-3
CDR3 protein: CASSSRDGAATDTQYF
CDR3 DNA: TGTGCCAGCAGCTCACGGGACGGGGCTGCCACAGATACGCAGTATTTT

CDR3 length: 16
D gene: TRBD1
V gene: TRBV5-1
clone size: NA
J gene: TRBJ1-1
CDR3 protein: CASSPALTGGSTEAFF
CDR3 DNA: TGCGCCAGCAGCCCGGCGCTTACAGGGGGCTCCACTGAAGCTTTCTTT

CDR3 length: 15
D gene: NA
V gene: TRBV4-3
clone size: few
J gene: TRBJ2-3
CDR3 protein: CASRRDLRGTDTQYF
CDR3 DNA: TGCGCCAGCCGCCGTGATTTGCGAGGCACAGATACGCAGTATTTT

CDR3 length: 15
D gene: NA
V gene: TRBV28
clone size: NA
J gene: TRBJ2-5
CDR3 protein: CASSPGGGGWNEQYF
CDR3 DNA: TGTGCCAGCAGTCCAGGAGGGGGCGGGTGGAATGAGCAGTACTTC

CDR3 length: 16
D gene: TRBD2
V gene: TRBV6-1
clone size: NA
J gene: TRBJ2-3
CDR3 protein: CASSNGLAGSTDTQYF
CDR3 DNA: TGTGCCAGCAGTAACGGACTAGCGGGGAGCACAGATACGCAGTATTTT

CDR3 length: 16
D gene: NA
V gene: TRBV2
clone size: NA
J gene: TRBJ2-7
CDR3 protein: CASSEGGTVTLYEQYF
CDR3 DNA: TGTGCCAGCAGTGAAGGTGGGACGGTGACTCTCTACGAGCAGTACTTC

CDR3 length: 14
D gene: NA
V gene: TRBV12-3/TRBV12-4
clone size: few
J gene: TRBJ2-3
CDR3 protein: CASRATGTTDTQYF
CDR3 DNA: TGTGCCAGCAGGGCGACAGGAACAACAGATACGCAGTATTTT

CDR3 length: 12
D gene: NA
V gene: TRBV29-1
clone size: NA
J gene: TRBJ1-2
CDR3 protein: CSVGGVGYGYTF
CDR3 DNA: TGCAGCGTTGGGGGGGTCGGCTATGGCTACACCTTC

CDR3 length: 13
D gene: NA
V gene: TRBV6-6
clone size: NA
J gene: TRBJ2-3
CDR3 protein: CASRETSTDTQYF
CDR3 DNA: TGTGCCAGCAGGGAAACCAGCACAGATACGCAGTATTTT

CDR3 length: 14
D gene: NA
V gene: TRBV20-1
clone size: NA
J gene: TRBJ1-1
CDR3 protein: CSAPMGGPNTEAFF
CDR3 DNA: TGCAGTGCCCCGATGGGGGGACCGAACACTGAAGCTTTCTTT

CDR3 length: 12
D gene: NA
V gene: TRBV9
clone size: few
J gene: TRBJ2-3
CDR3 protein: CASSDITDTQYF
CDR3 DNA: TGTGCCAGCAGCGACATTACAGATACGCAGTATTTT

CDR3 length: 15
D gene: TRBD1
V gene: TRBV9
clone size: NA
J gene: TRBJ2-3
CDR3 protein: CASSVRDRYTDTQYF
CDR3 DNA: TGTGCCAGCAGCGTAAGGGACAGGTACACAGATACGCAGTATTTT

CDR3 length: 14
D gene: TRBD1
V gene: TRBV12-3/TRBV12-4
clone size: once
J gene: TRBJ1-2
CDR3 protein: CASSPRQGGHGYTF
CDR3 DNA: TGTGCCAGCAGTCCCCGACAGGGGGGGCATGGCTACACCTTC

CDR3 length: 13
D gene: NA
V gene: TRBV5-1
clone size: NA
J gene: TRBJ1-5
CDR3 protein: CASSHGGNQPQHF
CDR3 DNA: TGCGCCAGCAGCCATGGGGGAAATCAGCCCCAGCATTTT

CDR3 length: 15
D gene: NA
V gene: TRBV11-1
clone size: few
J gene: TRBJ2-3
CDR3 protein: CASSIVGQSTDTQYF
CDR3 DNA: TGTGCCAGCAGCATCGTCGGGCAGAGCACAGATACGCAGTATTTT

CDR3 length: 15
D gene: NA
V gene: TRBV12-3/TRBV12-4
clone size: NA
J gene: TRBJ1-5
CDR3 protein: CASSLTRGGSQPQHF
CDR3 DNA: TGTGCCAGCAGTTTGACCCGGGGGGGGAGTCAGCCCCAGCATTTT

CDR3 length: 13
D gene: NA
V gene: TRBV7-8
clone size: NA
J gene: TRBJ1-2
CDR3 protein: CASSLVEGNGYTF
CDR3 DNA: TGTGCCAGCAGCTTAGTCGAGGGGAATGGCTACACCTTC

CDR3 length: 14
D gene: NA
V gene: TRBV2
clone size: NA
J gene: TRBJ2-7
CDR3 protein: CASSESLAQYEQYF
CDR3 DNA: TGTGCCAGCAGTGAAAGTCTAGCCCAATACGAGCAGTACTTC

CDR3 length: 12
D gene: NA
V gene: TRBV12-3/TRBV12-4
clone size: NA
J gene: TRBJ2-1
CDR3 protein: CDGSFGSNEQFF
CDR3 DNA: TGTGACGGCAGTTTTGGCAGCAATGAGCAGTTCTTC

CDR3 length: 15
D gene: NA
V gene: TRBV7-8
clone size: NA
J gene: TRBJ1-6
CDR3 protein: CASSMQDLDNSPLHF
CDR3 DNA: TGTGCCAGCAGCATGCAAGACCTGGATAATTCACCCCTCCACTTT